This TCR beta chain was profiled in a study of T cell clones after liver transplantation. The wider study: Without induction therapy, subjects received standard immunosuppression until 12-24 months post-transplant. Draws occurred before transplant, before withdrawal, and after complete or failed withdrawal. Study-wide findings and caveats: The donor-reactive repertoire was only partly measurable in a couple of subjects, lacking donor cells. Circulating graft-donor-reactive CD4 TCRbeta sequences fell significantly post-transplant in most of the 8 subjects.

On this clone itself: What it recognizes is unknown.

Repertoires were generated with immunoSEQ multiplex PCR, while TCRdb's copy carries only in-frame clones and drops some. The data show around 110,000 clones, over 75% seen once. This TCR derives from a human patient who received a liver transplant. Some T cells may possibly be graft donor cells. The starting material was CD4+ T cells from blood, obtained 12 months after liver transplant.

CDR3 loop: CASERGDSPSYEQYF. The CDR3 DNA sequence: TGCGCCAGCGAGAGGGGGGACAGTCCTTCCTACGAGCAGTACTTC. V is TRBV5-1 and J is TRBJ2-7; tentatively, D is TRBD1 (7 bases). V was pared by 7 bases and J by 1 base, with 18 bases between. The CDR3 runs to 15 residues. The germline CDR1 and CDR2 sequences are SGHRS and YFSETQ.